A single sample is the source of the 22 T cell receptor beta chains below, sequenced in a study of OX40 agonist ivuxolimab in advanced cancers. TCRdb's table, derived via immunoSEQ multiplex PCR, lists solely in-frame clones and lacks some. The sample has some 40,000 clones, 91% seen once; the top ten hold less than 30%. The sample in question was CD4+ or CD8+ T cells sorted from blood, obtained in a trial of the OX40 agonist ivuxolimab. These receptor sequences come from an adult with an advanced solid tumor such as melanoma, head and neck, liver or kidney cancer.

V is TRBV18 and J is TRBJ2-3, with a possible D match to TRBD1 (5 bases). CDR1 and CDR2 from the germline V gene are KGHSH and LQKENI. The CDR3 is 15 residues long. V lost 0 bases to trimming and J lost 6 bases, with 13 bases between them. The DNA of the CDR3 is TGTGCCAGCTCACCACCGGGCAGGGCGGCCGATACGCAGTATTTT. It translates to CASSPPGRAADTQYF. Complete variable domain (other parts from reference TRBV18 and TRBJ2-3): NAGVMQNPRHLVRRRGQEARLRCSPMKGHSHVYWYRQLPEEGLKFMVYLQKENIIDESGMPKERFSAEFPKEGPSILRIQQVVRGDSAAYFCASSPPGRAADTQYFGPGTRLTVL.

This rearrangement joins TRBV6-5 to TRBJ2-7, with 7 positions matching TRBD1. Germline CDR1 reads MNHEY; CDR2 reads SVGAGI. There are 13 residues in the CDR3. The V and J ends lost 5 bases and 2 bases, in that order; junction bases with no gene match: 3. In DNA form, the CDR3 reads TGTGCCAGCAGTCCCGGGACAGCCTACGAGCAGTACTTC. It translates to CASSPGTAYEQYF.

On this clone itself: Relative to the germline gene, one junction end is altered; a read error may explain this. The gene calls are TRBV29-1 and TRBJ1-5; D gene unclear. Per the germline V gene, CDR1 is SQVTM and CDR2 is ANQGSEA. CDR3 length equals 10 residues. CDR3 DNA sequence: TGCAGCGTTCCTGTATCAGCCCCAGCATTT. As protein: CSVPVSAPAF.

The chain is built from TRBV11-2 and TRBJ2-1; D possibly corresponds to TRBD2 (5 bases). Germline V gene data show CDR1 as SGHAT and CDR2 as FQNNGV. The CDR3 is 14 amino acids. Trimming removed 0 bases at V and 6 bases at J, with 9 bases between. CDR3 bases: TGTGCCAGCAGCTTAGAACTCGGAGGCAATGAGCAGTTCTTC. This sequence encodes CASSLELGGNEQFF.

V usage is TRBV7-9 and J usage is TRBJ2-7; D might be TRBD2 (7 bases). CDR1 and CDR2 (germline): SEHNR, FQNEAQ (reference sequence). The CDR3 is 15 residues long. V was clipped by 7 bases and J by 5 bases, with 21 bases between them. The CDR3 bases are TGTGCCAGCATCACAGACCGGGGGGCGAACCACGAGCAGTACTTC. Translation: CASITDRGANHEQYF. The whole variable domain, remainder taken from reference TRBV7-9 and TRBJ2-7, is DTGVSQNPRHKITKRGQNVTFRCDPISEHNRLYWYRQTLGQGPEFLTYFQNEAQLEKSRLLSDRFSAERPKGSFSTLEIQRTEQGDSAMYLCASITDRGANHEQYFGPGTRLTVT.

V usage is TRBV6-5 and J usage is TRBJ1-5, with a tentative D call TRBD1 (6 bases). CDR3 length: 16 amino acids. Trimming pared 0 bases from V and 3 bases from J, leaving 12 bases between. Germline V gene sequence: CDR1 MNHEY, CDR2 SVGAGI. CDR3 nucleotides: TGTGCCAGCAGTTACTCGCCTACAGGGCACAATCAGCCCCAGCATTTT. Amino acid sequence: CASSYSPTGHNQPQHF.

The chain combines TRBV19 with TRBJ1-3, with D tentatively TRBD1 (6 bases). CDR3 size: 15 residues. Germline assignment: CDR1 LNHDA and CDR2 SQIVND (reference sequence). V was clipped by 3 bases and J by 2 bases, with 11 bases between them. The CDR3 nucleotides are TGTGCCAGTAGTATCCAAGGGGGTGCTGGAAACACCATATATTTT. Translated: CASSIQGGAGNTIYF.

This chain links TRBV2 with TRBJ2-4, with a tentative D call TRBD2 (5 bases). CDR1 is SNHLY, CDR2 FYNNEI, per germline. Trimming removed 5 bases from V and 0 bases from J, with 8 bases in between. The CDR3 is 14 amino acids. CDR3 in amino acids: CASSWTVAKNIQYF. The CDR3 bases are TGTGCCAGCAGTTGGACTGTAGCCAAAAACATTCAGTACTTC.

The chain has TRBV5-4 and TRBJ2-7; D gene ambiguous. Germline V gives CDR1 SGHNT, CDR2 YYREEE (reference sequence). The CDR3 runs to 13 residues. Deletions cut 0 bases from V and 3 bases from J, with 7 bases between. CDR3 loop: CASSLGPNYEQYF. CDR3 bases: TGTGCCAGCAGCTTGGGACCGAACTACGAGCAGTACTTC.

The rearrangement links TRBV9 to TRBJ2-3; 8 nucleotides line up with TRBD2. The V gene end was trimmed by 0 bases and the J gene end by 4 bases; junction bases not matched to a gene: 7. Germline V gene sequence: CDR1 SGDLS, CDR2 YYNGEE. The CDR3 consists of 16 residues. CDR3 in amino acids: CASSVVGGRSSDTQYF. The DNA for the CDR3 is TGTGCCAGCAGCGTAGTTGGCGGGAGGTCTTCAGATACGCAGTATTTT.

The chain uses TRBV27 and TRBJ2-3, with TRBD2 as a possible D gene (6 bases). Germline values: CDR1 MNHEY, CDR2 SMNVEV (reference sequence). CDR3 length: 16 amino acids. V lost 7 bases to trimming and J lost 5 bases, with 22 bases between them. The CDR3 spells CASTTRFRGGVDTQYF. CDR3 coding DNA: TGTGCCAGCACCACACGGTTCCGGGGAGGAGTAGATACGCAGTATTTT.

The chain has TRBV28 and TRBJ1-1; D is uncertain. In germline, CDR1 is MDHEN, CDR2 SYDVKM. The length of the CDR3 is 12 residues. V lost 2 bases to trimming and J lost 0 bases, with 1 base between them. The CDR3 loop reads CASSLVNTEAFF. The CDR3 DNA is TGTGCCAGCAGTTTAGTGAACACTGAAGCTTTCTTT.

The chain recombines TRBV9 with TRBJ2-1, with a tentative D call TRBD2 (6 bases). Germline-derived CDR1 and CDR2 are SGDLS and YYNGEE. The V and J ends lost 3 bases and 8 bases respectively, with 24 bases between them. The CDR3 runs to 17 residues. The DNA for the CDR3 is TGTGCCAGCAGCGGGGAATCCGGGACTGCCGGAGAGGATGAGCAGTTCTTC. Translated, it gives CASSGESGTAGEDEQFF.

V gene TRBV27 combines with J gene TRBJ1-1, with D maybe TRBD1 (5 bases). CDR1 is MNHEY and CDR2 is SMNVEV in the germline V gene (reference sequence). Trimming cost V 5 bases and J 0 bases, with 7 bases left between them. This CDR3 region has 13 residues. The CDR3 nucleotides read TGTGCCAGCAGTAGGGGTATGAACACTGAAGCTTTCTTT. Residues: CASSRGMNTEAFF.

This chain links TRBV21-1 with TRBJ2-5; TRBD2, the table's D call, lacks a check against the DNA. TRBV21-1 is labeled a pseudogene. The CDR3 has 13 amino acids. In DNA form, the CDR3 reads TGTGCCAGCAGCAAACGGGTAAGAGAGACCCAGTACTTC. Its translation is CASSKRVRETQYF.

The chain uses TRBV4-1 and TRBJ1-5; 8 bases match TRBD1. Germline lookup yields CDR1 MGHRA and CDR2 YSYEKL. The CDR3 is 16 residues long. The V and J ends lost 2 bases and 5 bases, in that order; junction bases with no gene match: 8. The CDR3 is CASSQQGARGDQPQHF. CDR3 DNA: TGCGCCAGCAGCCAACAGGGGGCGCGGGGGGATCAGCCCCAGCATTTT.

This clone showed up just once. The genes are TRBV9 and TRBJ2-1; 12 nucleotides align to TRBD2. V dropped 4 bases and J dropped 6; count of bases not matched to a gene: 8. This CDR3 has 16 amino acids. Germline CDR1 SGDLS, CDR2 YYNGEE. The CDR3: CASSLATSGRPNEQFF. The DNA of the CDR3 is TGTGCCAGCAGCCTCGCGACTAGCGGGAGACCCAATGAGCAGTTCTTC. The variable domain in full, completed from reference TRBV9 and TRBJ2-1, reads DSGVTQTPKHLITATGQRVTLRCSPRSGDLSVYWYQQSLDQGLQFLIQYYNGEERAKGNILERFSAQQFPDLHSELNLSSLELGDSALYFCASSLATSGRPNEQFFGPGTRLTVL.

CDR3: CSVRTSGRTTGELFF. CDR3 bases: TGCAGCGTGCGGACTAGCGGGAGGACCACCGGGGAGCTGTTTTTT. The chain carries TRBV29-1 and TRBJ2-2, with 14 bases that match TRBD2. Germline CDR1 and CDR2: SQVTM and ANQGSEA. This CDR3 region has 15 residues. Trimming at V came to 6 bases and at J to 4 bases, leaving 4 bases not matched to a gene.

The chain employs TRBV7-2 and TRBJ2-7; D ambiguous. Germline V CDR1 and CDR2: SGHTA, FQGNSA. Trimming stripped 5 bases from V and 2 bases from J, with 13 bases between. This CDR3 is built from 14 residues. CDR3 loop: CASSPILGPYEQYF. The CDR3 bases are TGTGCCAGCAGCCCAATTCTAGGCCCCTACGAGCAGTACTTC.

This chain links TRBV11-1 with TRBJ2-7; tentatively, D is TRBD2 (5 bases). The length of the CDR3 is 13 residues. Trimming left V 3 bases short and J 4 bases short, with 10 bases between. Germline CDR1 is SGHAT and CDR2 is FQDESV (reference sequence). This CDR3 is CASSFAGSYEQYF. CDR3 DNA: TGTGCCAGCAGCTTCGCGGGTTCTTACGAGCAGTACTTC.

The chain couples TRBV5-1 to TRBJ2-1; no clear D. This CDR3 is built from 15 residues. CDR1 is SGHRS, CDR2 YFSETQ, per germline. With 0 bases removed from V and 4 bases from J, the gap between germline ends came to 11 bases. The CDR3 DNA is TGCGCCAGCAGCTTGGCCCCGGAAGAGTACAATGAGCAGTTCTTC. Protein: CASSLAPEEYNEQFF.

V and J are TRBV2 and TRBJ2-7; D perhaps matches TRBD2 (5 bases). The CDR3 has 13 amino acids. The V end was cut by 6 bases, the J end by 2 bases, with 11 bases between. CDR1 SNHLY and CDR2 FYNNEI come from the germline V gene. The CDR3 protein is CASSVFGTYEQYF. CDR3 in DNA: TGTGCCAGCAGCGTCTTCGGGACCTACGAGCAGTACTTC.